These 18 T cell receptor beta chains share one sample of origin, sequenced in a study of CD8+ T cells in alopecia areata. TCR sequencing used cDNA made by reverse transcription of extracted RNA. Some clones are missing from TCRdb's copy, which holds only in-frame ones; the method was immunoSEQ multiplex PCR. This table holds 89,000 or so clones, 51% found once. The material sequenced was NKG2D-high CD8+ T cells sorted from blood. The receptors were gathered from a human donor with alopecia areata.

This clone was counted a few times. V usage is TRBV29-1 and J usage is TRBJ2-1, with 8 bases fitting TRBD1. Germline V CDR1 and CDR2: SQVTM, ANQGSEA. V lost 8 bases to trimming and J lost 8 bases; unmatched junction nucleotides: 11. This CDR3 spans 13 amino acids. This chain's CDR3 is CSNREQGADEQFF. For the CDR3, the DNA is TGCAGCAACCGCGAGCAGGGGGCGGATGAGCAGTTCTTC.

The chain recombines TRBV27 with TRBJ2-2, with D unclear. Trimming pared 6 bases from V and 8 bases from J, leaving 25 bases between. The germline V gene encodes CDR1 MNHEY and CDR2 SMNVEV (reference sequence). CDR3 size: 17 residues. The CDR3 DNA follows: TGTGCCAGCAGAGTAAGCCATAGTAGGACCTCGACTGGGGAGCTGTTTTTT. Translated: CASRVSHSRTSTGELFF.

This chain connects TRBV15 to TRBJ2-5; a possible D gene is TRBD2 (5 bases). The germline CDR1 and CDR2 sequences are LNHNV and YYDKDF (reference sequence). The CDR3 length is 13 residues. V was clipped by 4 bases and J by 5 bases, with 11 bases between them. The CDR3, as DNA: TGTGCCACCAGCACATGGACTGGGGAGACCCAGTACTTC. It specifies CATSTWTGETQYF.

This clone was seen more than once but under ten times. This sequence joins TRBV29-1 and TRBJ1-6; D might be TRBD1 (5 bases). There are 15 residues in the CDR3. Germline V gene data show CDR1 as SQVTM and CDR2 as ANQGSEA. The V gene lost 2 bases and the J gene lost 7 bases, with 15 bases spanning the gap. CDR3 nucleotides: TGCAGCGTTGAATTGACAGAAGGGTCGAATTCACCCCTCCACTTT. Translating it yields CSVELTEGSNSPLHF. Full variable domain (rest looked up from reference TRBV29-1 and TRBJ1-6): SAVISQKPSRDICQRGTSLTIQCQVDSQVTMMFWYRQQPGQSLTLIATANQGSEATYESGFVIDKFPISRPNLTFSTLTVSNMSPEDSSIYLCSVELTEGSNSPLHFGNGTRLTVT.

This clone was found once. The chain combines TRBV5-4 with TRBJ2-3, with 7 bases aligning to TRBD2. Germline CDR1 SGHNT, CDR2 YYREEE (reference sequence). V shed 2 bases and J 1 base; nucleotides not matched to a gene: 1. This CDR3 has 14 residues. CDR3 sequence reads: CASSFAGGTDTQYF. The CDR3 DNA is TGTGCCAGCAGCTTCGCGGGGGGCACAGATACGCAGTATTTT.

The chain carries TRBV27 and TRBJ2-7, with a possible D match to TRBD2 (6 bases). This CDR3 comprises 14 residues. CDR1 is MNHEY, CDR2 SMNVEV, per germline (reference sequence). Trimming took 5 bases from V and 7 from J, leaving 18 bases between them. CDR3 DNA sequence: TGTGCCAGCAGTAGCCGGGAGACTCCGTGGGAGCAGTACTTC. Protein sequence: CASSSRETPWEQYF.

The CDR3 DNA reads as TGTGCCAGCAGCGCTTCGGGACAGAGGGACGAGCAGTACTTC. Translation gives CASSASGQRDEQYF. The V gene is TRBV7-9, the J gene TRBJ2-7; 7 bases agree with TRBD1. V gave up 5 bases and J gave up 5 bases; unmatched junction bases: 9. There are 14 residues in the CDR3. Per the germline V gene, CDR1 is SEHNR and CDR2 is FQNEAQ (reference sequence). Together with reference TRBV7-9 and TRBJ2-7, the CDR3 gives the full variable domain: DTGVSQNPRHKITKRGQNVTFRCDPISEHNRLYWYRQTLGQGPEFLTYFQNEAQLEKSRLLSDRFSAERPKGSFSTLEIQRTEQGDSAMYLCASSASGQRDEQYFGPGTRLTVT.

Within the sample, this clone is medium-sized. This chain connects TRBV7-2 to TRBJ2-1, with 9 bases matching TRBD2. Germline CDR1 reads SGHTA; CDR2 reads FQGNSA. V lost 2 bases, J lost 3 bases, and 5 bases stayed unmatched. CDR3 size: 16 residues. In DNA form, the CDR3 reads TGTGCCAGCAGCTTACTACTAGCGGGCCTCTACAATGAGCAGTTCTTC. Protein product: CASSLLLAGLYNEQFF.

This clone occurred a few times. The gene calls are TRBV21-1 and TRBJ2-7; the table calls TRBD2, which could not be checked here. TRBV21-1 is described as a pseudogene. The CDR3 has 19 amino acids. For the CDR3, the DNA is TGTGCCAGCAGCAAACCGCCTAGCGGGAGGGGTCTTTCCTGCTACGAGCAGTACTTC. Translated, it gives CASSKPPSGRGLSCYEQYF.

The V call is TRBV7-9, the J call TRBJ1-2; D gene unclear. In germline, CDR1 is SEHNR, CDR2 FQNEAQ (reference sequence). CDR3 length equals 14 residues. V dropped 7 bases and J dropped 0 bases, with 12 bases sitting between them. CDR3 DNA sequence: TGTGCCAGCACCCCGGTGCGGACTAACTATGGCTACACCTTC. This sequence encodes CASTPVRTNYGYTF.

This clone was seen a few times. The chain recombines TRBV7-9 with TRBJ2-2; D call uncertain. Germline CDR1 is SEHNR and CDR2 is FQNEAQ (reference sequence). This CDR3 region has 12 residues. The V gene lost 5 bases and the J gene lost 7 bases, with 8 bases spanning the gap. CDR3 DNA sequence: TGTGCCAGCAGCCGACCTGGCGGGGAGCTGTTTTTT. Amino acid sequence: CASSRPGGELFF.

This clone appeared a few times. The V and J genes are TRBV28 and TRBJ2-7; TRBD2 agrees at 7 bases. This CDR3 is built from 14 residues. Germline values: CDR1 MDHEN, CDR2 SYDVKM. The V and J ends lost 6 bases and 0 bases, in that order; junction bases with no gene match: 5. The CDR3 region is CASRLGGSSYEQYF. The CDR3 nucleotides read TGTGCCAGCAGGCTGGGGGGGAGCTCCTACGAGCAGTACTTC. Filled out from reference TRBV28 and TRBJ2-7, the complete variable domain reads DVKVTQSSRYLVKRTGEKVFLECVQDMDHENMFWYRQDPGLGLRLIYFSYDVKMKEKGDIPEGYSVSREKKERFSLILESASTNQTSMYLCASRLGGSSYEQYFGPGTRLTVT.

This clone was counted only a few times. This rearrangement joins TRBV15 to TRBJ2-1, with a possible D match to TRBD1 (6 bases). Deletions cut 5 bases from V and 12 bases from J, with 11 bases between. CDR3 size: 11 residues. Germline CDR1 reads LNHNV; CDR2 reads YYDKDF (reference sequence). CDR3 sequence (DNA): TGTGCCACCAGCGATAGACAGGTGCAGTTCTTC. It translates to CATSDRQVQFF.

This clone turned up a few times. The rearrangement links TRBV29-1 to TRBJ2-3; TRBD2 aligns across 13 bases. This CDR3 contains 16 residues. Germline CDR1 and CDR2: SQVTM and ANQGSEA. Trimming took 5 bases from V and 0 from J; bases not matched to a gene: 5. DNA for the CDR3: TGCAGCGTTTGGGGGACTAGCGGGACTAGCACAGATACGCAGTATTTT. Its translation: CSVWGTSGTSTDTQYF.

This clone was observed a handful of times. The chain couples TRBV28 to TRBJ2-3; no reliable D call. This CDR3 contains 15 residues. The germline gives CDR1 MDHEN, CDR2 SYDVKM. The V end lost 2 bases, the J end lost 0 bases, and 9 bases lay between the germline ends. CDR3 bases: TGTGCCAGCAGTTTACTAGATAAAAGCACAGATACGCAGTATTTT. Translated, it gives CASSLLDKSTDTQYF.

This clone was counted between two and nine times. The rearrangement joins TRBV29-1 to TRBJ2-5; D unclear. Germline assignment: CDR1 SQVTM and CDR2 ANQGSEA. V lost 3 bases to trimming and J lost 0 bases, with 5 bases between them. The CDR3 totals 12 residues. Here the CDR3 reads CSVENNQETQYF. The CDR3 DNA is TGCAGCGTTGAGAATAACCAAGAGACCCAGTACTTC.

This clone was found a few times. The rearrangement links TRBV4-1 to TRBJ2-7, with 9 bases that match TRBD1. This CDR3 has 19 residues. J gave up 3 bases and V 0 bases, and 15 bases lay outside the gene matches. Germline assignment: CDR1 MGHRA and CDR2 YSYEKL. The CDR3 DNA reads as TGCGCCAGCAGCCAAGACCCACAGGGGGCCTTGGTTGAATTCTACGAGCAGTACTTC. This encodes CASSQDPQGALVEFYEQYF.

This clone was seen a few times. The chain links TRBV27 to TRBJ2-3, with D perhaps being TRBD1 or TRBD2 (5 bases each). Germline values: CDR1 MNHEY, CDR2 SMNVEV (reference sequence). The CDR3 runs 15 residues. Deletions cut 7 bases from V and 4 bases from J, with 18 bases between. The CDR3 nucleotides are TGTGCCAGCACCGCGATTGGGGGAAGCGCAGATACGCAGTATTTT. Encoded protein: CASTAIGGSADTQYF.